Presented here are 23 T cell receptor beta chains from one specimen sequenced in a study of identical twins. TCRdb reprocessed the 5' RACE reads via MiXCR and lists one record per CDR3 protein. The sample carries 200,000 to 300,000 distinct CDR3 sequences, 9.5% to 15% recorded once. The same specimen was also included in a second study, on yellow fever vaccine responses in identical twins.

Sample: memory (CD45RO+) T cells sorted from blood. Receptors originate from a woman under 30 in good health.

V gene TRBV3-1 combines with J gene TRBJ2-1, with D perhaps assigned TRBD1 or TRBD2 (7 bases each). The germline V and J ends were trimmed by 3 bases and 9 bases, with 18 bases remaining between them. Germline V gene lookup returns CDR1 LGHDT and CDR2 YNNKEL (reference sequence). The CDR3 spans 15 residues. CDR3 loop: CASSQGGNRQGEQFF. The DNA of the CDR3 is TGTGCCAGCAGCCAGGGGGGGAATCGACAGGGTGAGCAGTTCTTC.

This clonotype was detected many times. The J gene is TRBJ1-1, the V gene TRBV12-3 or TRBV12-4; 7 bases map to TRBD1. The CDR3 length is 14 residues. The J segment lost 0 bases and the V segment lost 6 bases, leaving 4 bases of the junction unmatched. As DNA, the CDR3 is TGTGCCAGCAGCCCAGGGGGAATGAACACTGAAGCTTTCTTT. Translation: CASSPGGMNTEAFF.

In this sample, this clonotype turned up a few times. This chain joins TRBV14 and TRBJ2-1; 13 nucleotides agree with TRBD2. Germline V gene lookup returns CDR1 SGHDN and CDR2 FVKESK. This CDR3 is 18 amino acids long. V trimming: 4 bases; J trimming: 5 bases; junction bases outside the gene matches: 11. The CDR3 DNA follows: TGTGCCAGCAGCCGGATAACTAGCGGGAGGGCCCGGGACAATGAGCAGTTCTTC. Translating it yields CASSRITSGRARDNEQFF.

This clonotype was seen ten or more times. The V call is TRBV5-1, the J call TRBJ2-5, with D possibly being TRBD1 (5 bases). Germline CDR1 SGHRS, CDR2 YFSETQ. The CDR3 contains 15 residues. V was shortened by 3 bases and J by 4 bases, with 16 bases between the two germline ends. The CDR3 DNA sequence: TGCGCCAGCAGCTCAGGCGGTGGCAGGGTAGAGACCCAGTACTTC. This encodes CASSSGGGRVETQYF.

This clonotype was found many times. The genes are TRBV5-1 and TRBJ1-1; D possibly corresponds to TRBD1 (5 bases). There are 15 residues in the CDR3. Germline V lookup: CDR1 SGHRS, CDR2 YFSETQ. V gave up 0 bases and J gave up 4 bases, with 13 bases separating them. The CDR3 protein is CASSLGRDWGTEAFF. The CDR3 DNA reads TGCGCCAGCAGCTTGGGGAGGGACTGGGGCACTGAAGCTTTCTTT.

This clonotype was counted ten times or more. The genes are TRBV4-3 and TRBJ1-5; D is unresolved. Germline CDR1 is LGHNA and CDR2 is YSLEER. Trimming left V 1 base short and J 6 bases short, with 7 bases between. The length of the CDR3 is 13 residues. The CDR3 is CASSQVYGQPQHF. CDR3 DNA sequence: TGCGCCAGCAGCCAAGTGTATGGTCAGCCCCAGCATTTT.

The chain couples TRBV20-1 to TRBJ2-1; 10 nucleotides agree with TRBD2. Germline V lookup: CDR1 DFQATT, CDR2 SNEGSKA (reference sequence). The length of the CDR3 is 15 residues. Trimming removed 0 bases from V and 8 bases from J; junction bases left unmatched: 7. The DNA for the CDR3 is TGCAGTGCTAGAGATCTGGCTAGCGGGAGTTATGAGCAGTTCTTC. Translated, it gives CSARDLASGSYEQFF.

V is TRBV20-1 and J is TRBJ2-7; tentative D call: TRBD2 (5 bases). V was pared by 2 bases and J by 3 bases, with 14 bases between. The CDR3 is 14 amino acids. Germline CDR1 is DFQATT and CDR2 is SNEGSKA (reference sequence). The CDR3 DNA sequence: TGCAGTGCTAGACTGGCTAGCTTAGGCTACGAGCAGTACTTC. This gives the protein CSARLASLGYEQYF.

This clonotype has more than one count but fewer than ten. The chain is built from TRBV3-1 and TRBJ2-3; possible D gene TRBD2, 7 bases. Deletions cut 3 bases from V and 2 bases from J, with 18 bases between. Looked up from germline, CDR1 is LGHDT and CDR2 is YNNKEL (reference sequence). The CDR3 runs 17 residues. Here the CDR3 reads CASSQKGRGGPTDTQYF. CDR3 coding DNA: TGTGCCAGCAGCCAGAAAGGAAGGGGGGGGCCCACAGATACGCAGTATTTT.

This chain joins TRBV9 and TRBJ2-3, with 7 bases identical to TRBD2. Per germline, CDR1 SGDLS and CDR2 YYNGEE. After removal of 4 bases from V and 1 base from J, the junction contained 9 bases not matched to a gene. CDR3 length: 16 amino acids. CDR3 in DNA: TGTGCCAGCAGCTTAACTAGCGTGGTCGGCACAGATACGCAGTATTTT. It yields the protein CASSLTSVVGTDTQYF. The variable domain in full, completed from reference TRBV9 and TRBJ2-3, reads DSGVTQTPKHLITATGQRVTLRCSPRSGDLSVYWYQQSLDQGLQFLIQYYNGEERAKGNILERFSAQQFPDLHSELNLSSLELGDSALYFCASSLTSVVGTDTQYFGPGTRLTVL.

The V and J genes are TRBV29-1 and TRBJ2-6; 10 bases match TRBD2. V was pared by 1 base and J by 0 bases, with 6 bases of the junction left unmatched. The CDR3 has 18 amino acids. Germline V CDR1 and CDR2: SQVTM, ANQGSEA. The CDR3 nucleotides are TGCAGCGTTGAAGGCCTAGCGGGAGATGGCTCTGGGGCCAACGTCCTGACTTTC. Protein: CSVEGLAGDGSGANVLTF.

As to this clonotype: The junction does not match germline at one end; this may be a read error. The chain couples TRBV20-1 to TRBJ1-2; a weak D match, TRBD1 (5 bases). The germline V gene has CDR1 DFQATT and CDR2 SNEGSKA (reference sequence). This CDR3 spans 12 amino acids. CDR3 nucleotides: TGCAGTGCCAGAGGGGATAACTATGGCTACACCTTC. Amino acid sequence: CSARGDNYGYTF.

This clonotype was observed a few times. The chain has TRBV18 and TRBJ2-3; 10 bases align to TRBD2. Germline V lookup: CDR1 KGHSH, CDR2 LQKENI. This CDR3 spans 16 amino acids. After removal of 1 base from V and 2 bases from J, the junction contained 3 bases not matched to a gene. The CDR3 reads CASSPRSGGPTDTQYF. The CDR3 DNA sequence: TGTGCCAGCTCACCACGTAGCGGGGGGCCCACAGATACGCAGTATTTT.

The sample holds a few counts of this clonotype. The chain uses TRBV18 and TRBJ2-2; 11 positions match TRBD2. J gave up 0 bases and V 2 bases, and 2 bases lay outside the gene matches. Looked up from germline, CDR1 is KGHSH and CDR2 is LQKENI. The CDR3 is 17 amino acids. CDR3 DNA sequence: TGTGCCAGCTCACCAACGGGACTAGCGGCGAACACCGGGGAGCTGTTTTTT. Translating gives CASSPTGLAANTGELFF.

This clonotype was recorded at least ten times. V usage is TRBV5-1 and J usage is TRBJ2-1, with 10 nucleotides matching TRBD2. There are 16 residues in the CDR3. Germline loops: CDR1 SGHRS, CDR2 YFSETQ. V was pared by 0 bases and J by 6 bases, with 6 bases of the junction left unmatched. The CDR3: CASSLVLAGDLNEQFF. The CDR3 region has the DNA TGCGCCAGCAGCTTGGTTCTAGCGGGAGATCTCAATGAGCAGTTCTTC. The full variable domain, its missing parts supplied by reference TRBV5-1 and TRBJ2-1, is KAGVTQTPRYLIKTRGQQVTLSCSPISGHRSVSWYQQTPGQGLQFLFEYFSETQRNKGNFPGRFSGRQFSNSRSEMNVSTLELGDSALYLCASSLVLAGDLNEQFFGPGTRLTVL.

This clonotype was seen a few times. The rearrangement links TRBV7-9 to TRBJ2-5; D is unresolved. Germline CDR1 reads SEHNR; CDR2 reads FQNEAQ (reference sequence). V lost 1 base to trimming and J lost 6 bases, with 15 bases between them. The CDR3 is made up of 15 amino acids. The CDR3 sequence: CASSLEPAQSQTQYF. The CDR3, as DNA: TGTGCCAGCAGCTTAGAACCCGCCCAGAGCCAGACCCAGTACTTC. The complete variable domain, with remaining parts taken from reference TRBV7-9 and TRBJ2-5, reads DTGVSQNPRHKITKRGQNVTFRCDPISEHNRLYWYRQTLGQGPEFLTYFQNEAQLEKSRLLSDRFSAERPKGSFSTLEIQRTEQGDSAMYLCASSLEPAQSQTQYFGPGTRLLVL.

The sample holds many counts of this clonotype. In DNA, the CDR3 is TGTGCCAGCAGCCCAGGGGAGGTTGGTCAGCCCCAGCATTTT. It codes for CASSPGEVGQPQHF. V is TRBV6-2 or TRBV6-3 and J is TRBJ1-5; tentative D call: TRBD1 (6 bases). Germline lookup yields CDR1 MNHEY and CDR2 SVGEGT. This CDR3 contains 14 residues. V was clipped by 6 bases and J by 6 bases, with 15 bases between them.

This clonotype was observed a few times. V usage is TRBV9 and J usage is TRBJ2-3, with TRBD2 as a possible D gene (6 bases). This CDR3 is built from 17 residues. V shed 3 bases and J shed 1 base, with 18 bases lying between them. Looked up from germline, CDR1 is SGDLS and CDR2 is YYNGEE. For the CDR3, the DNA is TGTGCCAGCAGCGCTCCTGGGACTCCCGGAGGCACAGATACGCAGTATTTT. This gives the protein CASSAPGTPGGTDTQYF.

On this clonotype: Germline is not matched at one junction end, which may reflect a read error. V is TRBV5-5 and J is TRBJ2-7; no firm D call. This CDR3 spans 12 amino acids. Germline V gene data show CDR1 as SGHKS and CDR2 as YYEKEE (reference sequence). The CDR3 is CASSLVPYEESF. DNA for the CDR3: TGTGCCAGCAGCTTGGTACCCTACGAGGAGTCCTTC. Full variable domain (missing parts from reference TRBV5-5 and TRBJ2-7): DAGVTQSPTHLIKTRGQQVTLRCSPISGHKSVSWYQQVLGQGPQFIFQYYEKEERGRGNFPDRFSARQFPNYSSELNVNALLLGDSALYLCASSLVPYEESFGPGTRLTVT.

This rearrangement joins TRBV21-1 to TRBJ2-3. TRBV21-1 represents a pseudogene. CDR3 length equals 12 residues. Here the CDR3 DNA reads TGTGCCAGCAGCGAGCCTCCAGATACGCAGTATTTT. It encodes CASSEPPDTQYF.

This clonotype was recorded many times. The chain has TRBV7-8 and TRBJ2-1; 9 positions agree with TRBD2. Trimming at V came to 6 bases and at J to 2 bases, leaving 14 bases not matched to a gene. This CDR3 region has 18 residues. Germline loops: CDR1 SGHVS, CDR2 FQNEAQ. The CDR3 is CASRSAGGPGNPYNEQFF. In DNA form, the CDR3 reads TGTGCCAGCAGAAGTGCGGGAGGGCCGGGGAACCCCTACAATGAGCAGTTCTTC. Based on the CDR3 plus reference TRBV7-8 and TRBJ2-1, the full variable domain is GAGVSQSPRYKVAKRGQDVALRCDPISGHVSLFWYQQALGQGPEFLTYFQNEAQLDKSGLPSDRFFAERPEGSVSTLKIQRTQQEDSAVYLCASRSAGGPGNPYNEQFFGPGTRLTVL.

The chain uses TRBV4-3 and TRBJ2-1, with D perhaps being TRBD1 or TRBD2 (6 bases each). V lost 5 bases to trimming and J lost 9 bases, with 26 bases between them. Germline CDR1 LGHNA, CDR2 YSLEER. The CDR3 is 17 residues long. CDR3 residues: CASSEGIGGPLGGEQFF. The CDR3 coding sequence is TGCGCCAGCAGCGAAGGGATAGGGGGGCCCCTCGGAGGTGAGCAGTTCTTC.

This clonotype was found a few times. The chain employs TRBV10-2 and TRBJ2-7; D not resolved. The CDR3 runs to 13 residues. Per the germline V gene, CDR1 is WSHSY and CDR2 is SAAADI. The V and J ends lost 1 base and 0 bases respectively, with 4 bases between them. CDR3 in amino acids: CASSEFGSYEQYF. DNA for the CDR3: TGCGCCAGCAGTGAGTTCGGCTCCTACGAGCAGTACTTC.